The clone carrying this T cell receptor beta chain occurred a few times. The record originates from a study of metastatic and nonmetastatic thyroid tumors. In the study overall: Repertoires were compared across blood and tumor or nodule tissue from malignant and benign thyroid patients.

TCRdb used MiXCR to call clones anew from the PCR reads. This table holds 30,000 or so clones, approximately 25% found once. No patient received treatment before thyroid surgery. Material for sequencing was blood. This TCR came from a female donor with papillary thyroid cancer or a benign thyroid nodule (not recorded which). Some clones in this sample may be carry-over from other donors' samples.

CDR3 in amino acids: CASSYEGGCGNEQFF. The DNA for the CDR3 is TGTGCCAGCAGTTACGAGGGTGGGTGTGGGAATGAGCAGTTCTTC. V is TRBV6-5 and J is TRBJ2-1, with D possibly matching TRBD2 (5 bases). The CDR3 consists of 15 residues. The V end was cut by 2 bases, the J end by 7 bases, with 15 bases between. Germline V gives CDR1 MNHEY, CDR2 SVGAGI.